One sample yielded the 23 T cell receptor beta chains listed below, sequenced in a study of CD8 T cells in Susac syndrome. Reverse transcription of about 0.5 to 1 ug RNA used random hexamers. Each CDR3 protein gets one entry after TCRdb re-called the immunoSEQ multiplex PCR reads with MiXCR. The sample yields around 80,000 distinct CDR3 sequences, around 93% seen once. The sequenced material came from CD8+ T cells from PBMCs. The receptors stem from a human donor with Susac syndrome.

The CDR3: CASSLGHTTSGNTIYF. CDR3 sequence (DNA): TGCGCCAGCAGCTTGGGGCACACCACCTCTGGAAACACCATATATTTT. V usage is TRBV5-1 and J usage is TRBJ1-3; no firm D call. This CDR3 has 16 amino acids. In germline, CDR1 is SGHRS, CDR2 YFSETQ. Trimming took 0 bases from V and 0 from J, leaving 10 bases between them. The full variable domain, in which reference TRBV5-1 and TRBJ1-3 provide the parts outside the CDR3, is KAGVTQTPRYLIKTRGQQVTLSCSPISGHRSVSWYQQTPGQGLQFLFEYFSETQRNKGNFPGRFSGRQFSNSRSEMNVSTLELGDSALYLCASSLGHTTSGNTIYFGEGSWLTVV.

The rearrangement links TRBV18 to TRBJ2-3; D call uncertain. V was shortened by 3 bases and J by 4 bases, with 23 bases between the two germline ends. Germline CDR1 and CDR2: KGHSH and LQKENI. The CDR3 is 18 amino acids. Written as DNA, the CDR3 is TGTGCCAGCTCACCCGCGGTTGCCTTAGTGGTCTCGCCAGATACGCAGTATTTT. Its translation: CASSPAVALVVSPDTQYF.

This clonotype was counted a single time. This chain links TRBV20-1 with TRBJ2-7; 8 bases align to TRBD1. The germline V gene encodes CDR1 DFQATT and CDR2 SNEGSKA (reference sequence). The CDR3 is made up of 15 amino acids. Trimming took 1 base from V and 0 from J; bases not matched to a gene: 5. CDR3 bases: TGCAGTGCTAGAGGATGGACAGGGAGCTCCTACGAGCAGTACTTC. Protein sequence: CSARGWTGSSYEQYF.

As for this clonotype: A read error may produce the germline difference seen at one junction end. This chain connects TRBV5-1 to TRBJ2-7; D ambiguous. CDR1 and CDR2 (germline): SGHRS, YFSETQ. This CDR3 has 16 amino acids. CDR3 in amino acids: CASSLVNSPTPTSLDF. The CDR3 DNA sequence: TGCGCCAGCAGCTTGGTCAATTCACCGACACCTACGAGTTTGGACTTC.

The rearrangement links TRBV3-1 to TRBJ2-7, with D possibly matching TRBD2 (5 bases). Germline V gene lookup returns CDR1 LGHDT and CDR2 YNNKEL (reference sequence). The CDR3 has 13 residues. The V gene lost 1 base and the J gene lost 2 bases, with 6 bases spanning the gap. CDR3: CASSQVGAYEQYF. CDR3 bases: TGTGCCAGCAGCCAAGTGGGAGCCTACGAGCAGTACTTC.

The chain has TRBV28 and TRBJ2-1; D not resolved. The CDR3 spans 13 residues. Germline-derived CDR1 and CDR2 are MDHEN and SYDVKM. Between the trimmed V and J ends, which lost 8 bases and 1 base, there was a span of 9 bases. The CDR3 loop reads CASVGRSYNEQFF. The CDR3 nucleotides read TGTGCCAGCGTGGGAAGGTCCTACAATGAGCAGTTCTTC.

The rearrangement links TRBV7-9 to TRBJ2-1; TRBD2 agrees at 8 bases. The CDR3 length is 15 residues. V gave up 5 bases and J gave up 4 bases; unmatched junction bases: 7. Germline V gene data show CDR1 as SEHNR and CDR2 as FQNEAQ (reference sequence). The CDR3 region has the DNA TGTGCCAGCAGCCCCGGGGGGGACGGATACAATGAGCAGTTCTTC. Protein product: CASSPGGDGYNEQFF. Full variable domain (outside the CDR3, taken from reference TRBV7-9 and TRBJ2-1): DTGVSQNPRHKITKRGQNVTFRCDPISEHNRLYWYRQTLGQGPEFLTYFQNEAQLEKSRLLSDRFSAERPKGSFSTLEIQRTEQGDSAMYLCASSPGGDGYNEQFFGPGTRLTVL.

The J gene is TRBJ2-1, the V gene TRBV19, with D possibly TRBD2 on 6 matching bases. Germline values: CDR1 LNHDA, CDR2 SQIVND (reference sequence). The CDR3 spans 14 residues. V shed 5 bases and J shed 2 bases, with 10 bases lying between them. CDR3 DNA sequence: TGTGCCAGTAGTGGGGTAGCGGCCTACAATGAGCAGTTCTTC. Translated: CASSGVAAYNEQFF.

The rearrangement joins TRBV7-9 to TRBJ2-5; D remains unclear. CDR3 length: 13 residues. V lost 1 base and J 2 bases, leaving 5 bases between the germline ends. Germline V gene lookup returns CDR1 SEHNR and CDR2 FQNEAQ (reference sequence). CDR3 in DNA: TGTGCCAGCAGCTTAGGGGTACAAGAGACCCAGTACTTC. This sequence encodes CASSLGVQETQYF. The full variable domain, in which reference TRBV7-9 and TRBJ2-5 provide the parts outside the CDR3, is DTGVSQNPRHKITKRGQNVTFRCDPISEHNRLYWYRQTLGQGPEFLTYFQNEAQLEKSRLLSDRFSAERPKGSFSTLEIQRTEQGDSAMYLCASSLGVQETQYFGPGTRLLVL.

V gene TRBV7-8 combines with J gene TRBJ1-1; D gene ambiguous. Trimming removed 0 bases from V and 1 base from J, with 3 bases in between. CDR1 SGHVS and CDR2 FQNEAQ come from the germline V gene. The CDR3 extends over 13 amino acids. CDR3 DNA: TGTGCCAGCAGCTTAGCCCCGAACACTGAAGCTTTCTTT. Protein sequence: CASSLAPNTEAFF. Variable domain in full (rest from reference TRBV7-8 and TRBJ1-1): GAGVSQSPRYKVAKRGQDVALRCDPISGHVSLFWYQQALGQGPEFLTYFQNEAQLDKSGLPSDRFFAERPEGSVSTLKIQRTQQEDSAVYLCASSLAPNTEAFFGQGTRLTVV.

The J gene is TRBJ2-7, the V gene TRBV5-6; tentative D call: TRBD1 (6 bases). CDR1 and CDR2 from the germline V gene are SGHDT and YYEEEE. This CDR3 spans 15 amino acids. V lost 2 bases and J lost 5, with 17 bases in between. The CDR3 sequence: CASSFNRVLVDEQYF. The DNA of the CDR3 is TGTGCCAGCAGCTTCAACAGGGTTTTGGTCGACGAGCAGTACTTC.

The V gene is TRBV3-1, the J gene TRBJ2-5, with 7 bases matching TRBD2. Germline V lookup: CDR1 LGHDT, CDR2 YNNKEL (reference sequence). V was pared by 1 base and J by 2 bases, with 19 bases of the junction left unmatched. The CDR3 sequence is 20 residues long. CDR3 in DNA: TGTGCCAGCAGCCAAGGGATCCTGGCGGGCGGGGGAGTTAAACAAGAGACCCAGTACTTC. Translation: CASSQGILAGGGVKQETQYF.

The chain combines TRBV12-3 or TRBV12-4 with TRBJ2-7, with 10 bases lining up with TRBD2. J lost 3 bases, V lost 7 bases, and 3 bases had no gene match. The CDR3 consists of 13 residues. The CDR3 protein is CASTSGSIYEQYF. The CDR3 bases are TGTGCCAGCACTAGCGGGAGTATCTACGAGCAGTACTTC.

J is TRBJ1-1 and V is TRBV11-2; D perhaps matches TRBD1 (5 bases). Germline V gene lookup returns CDR1 SGHAT and CDR2 FQNNGV. The CDR3 covers 14 residues. Deletions cut 0 bases from V and 5 bases from J, with 10 bases between. DNA for the CDR3: TGTGCCAGCAGCTTAGATCCGGGGGGAACTGAAGCTTTCTTT. This translates into CASSLDPGGTEAFF.

Written as DNA, the CDR3 is TGTGCCAGCGATAGTTTGTCGGGGGGGAGCTCGGGAGCTTTCTTT. The encoded protein is CASDSLSGGSSGAFF. This chain connects TRBV2 to TRBJ1-1; weak D call: TRBD1 (5 bases). The CDR3 totals 15 residues. CDR1 is SNHLY and CDR2 is FYNNEI in the germline V gene. V lost 8 bases and J 10 bases, leaving 26 bases between the germline ends.

J is TRBJ2-7 and V is TRBV4-1, with TRBD1 matching over 8 bases. The germline V gene encodes CDR1 MGHRA and CDR2 YSYEKL. The CDR3 has 13 amino acids. V gave up 1 base and J gave up 6 bases; unmatched junction bases: 2. The CDR3: CASSQVGQGEQYF. The DNA for the CDR3 is TGCGCCAGCAGCCAAGTAGGACAGGGCGAGCAGTACTTC.

V and J are TRBV5-6 and TRBJ2-1, with D unresolved. Trimming shortened V by 5 bases and J by 8 bases, and 14 bases separated the two germline ends. Germline values: CDR1 SGHDT, CDR2 YYEEEE. The CDR3 length is 13 residues. CDR3 protein: CASSLQSSHEQFF. The CDR3 bases are TGTGCCAGCAGTTTACAGAGTTCCCATGAGCAGTTCTTC.

The chain's CDR3 is CASKAGQYGYTF. CDR3 nucleotides: TGTGCCAGTAAGGCGGGACAGTATGGCTACACCTTC. This sequence joins TRBV19 and TRBJ1-2, with 7 positions matching TRBD1. J was trimmed by 5 bases and V by 7 bases; bases with no gene match: 4. The CDR3 spans 12 residues. Germline lookup yields CDR1 LNHDA and CDR2 SQIVND (reference sequence).

The J gene is TRBJ2-4, the V gene TRBV6-1, with TRBD1 matching over 9 bases. The ends lost 5 bases at V and 7 bases at J; junction bases unmatched: 12. The CDR3 length is 16 residues. Germline CDR1 MNHNS, CDR2 SASEGT. This chain's CDR3 is CASSRGTGIGGNIQYF. CDR3 coding DNA: TGTGCCAGCAGTCGCGGGACAGGGATAGGGGGGAACATTCAGTACTTC.

The rearrangement joins TRBV24-1 to TRBJ2-5; D may be TRBD1 (5 bases). The CDR3 loop spans 14 amino acids. CDR1 is KGHDR and CDR2 is SFDVKD in the germline V gene. V was cut by 5 bases and J by 2 bases, with 11 bases left in between. CDR3 protein: CATSGRPGQETQYF. In nucleotides, the CDR3 is TGTGCCACCAGTGGCCGTCCAGGGCAAGAGACCCAGTACTTC.

J is TRBJ2-2 and V is TRBV7-9; D remains ambiguous. Germline CDR1 and CDR2: SEHNR and FQNEAQ (reference sequence). Trimming left V 1 base short and J 2 bases short, with 8 bases between. CDR3 length equals 15 residues. The CDR3, as DNA: TGTGCCAGCAGCTTAGGTTCGGATAACACCGGGGAGCTGTTTTTT. It yields the protein CASSLGSDNTGELFF.

This chain joins TRBV30 and TRBJ2-1, with 9 bases aligning to TRBD2. V dropped 0 bases and J dropped 9; count of bases not matched to a gene: 6. The CDR3 length is 14 residues. Germline CDR1 GTSNPN, CDR2 SVGIG (reference sequence). The CDR3 region is CAWSVLAGGGEQFF. The CDR3 DNA is TGTGCCTGGAGTGTCTTGGCGGGAGGGGGTGAGCAGTTCTTC. The whole variable domain, filled in from reference TRBV30 and TRBJ2-1, reads SQTIHQWPATLVQPVGSPLSLECTVEGTSNPNLYWYRQAAGRGLQLLFYSVGIGQISSEVPQNLSASRPQDRQFILSSKKLLLSDSGFYLCAWSVLAGGGEQFFGPGTRLTVL.

V usage is TRBV6-1 and J usage is TRBJ2-3; possible D gene TRBD1, 6 bases. Germline assignment: CDR1 MNHNS and CDR2 SASEGT. The CDR3 has 14 residues. Trimming took 0 bases from V and 4 from J, leaving 8 bases between them. The CDR3: CASSEAAGADTQYF. The CDR3 region has the DNA TGTGCCAGCAGTGAAGCAGCAGGGGCAGATACGCAGTATTTT.